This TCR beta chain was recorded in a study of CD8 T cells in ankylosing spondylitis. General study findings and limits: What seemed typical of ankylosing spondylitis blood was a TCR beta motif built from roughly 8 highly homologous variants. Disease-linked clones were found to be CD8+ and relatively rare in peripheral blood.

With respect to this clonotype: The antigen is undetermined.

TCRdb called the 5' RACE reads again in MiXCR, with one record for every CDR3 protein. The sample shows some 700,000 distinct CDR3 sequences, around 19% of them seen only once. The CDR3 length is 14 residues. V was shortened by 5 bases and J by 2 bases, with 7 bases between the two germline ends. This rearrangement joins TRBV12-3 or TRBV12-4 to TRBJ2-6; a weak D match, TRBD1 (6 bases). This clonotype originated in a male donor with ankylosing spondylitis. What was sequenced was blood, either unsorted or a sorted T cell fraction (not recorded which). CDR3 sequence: CASSAGAGANVLTF. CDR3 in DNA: TGTGCCAGCAGTGCAGGGGCTGGGGCCAACGTCCTGACTTTC.